The entry that follows covers one TCR beta chain sequence. The J segment lost 6 bases and the V segment lost 3 bases, leaving 4 bases of the junction unmatched. The CDR3 covers 14 residues. In germline, CDR1 is KGHSH, CDR2 LQKENI. The data belong to a study of cytomegalovirus exposure and HLA in healthy donors. PCR was performed using 60 Vbeta and 13 Jbeta primers. Generated by immunoSEQ multiplex PCR, the TCRdb table keeps only in-frame clones and is missing some. The sample holds 140,000 or so clones, roughly 80% seen once. All the people who gave samples were healthy bone marrow donors. This rearrangement joins TRBV18 to TRBJ2-3; 9 bases align to TRBD2. The material sequenced was PBMCs. The receptor's source is a man aged 40-55 years in good health and CMV-seronegative. The CDR3 sequence is CASSPGLALDTQYF. The CDR3 coding sequence is TGTGCCAGCTCACCGGGACTAGCTTTGGATACGCAGTATTTT.